This T cell receptor beta chain was obtained from a study of blood T cells in healthy people across ages. Study findings and constraints: Reliance upon unsorted PBMCs precluded definitive naive versus antigen-experienced comparison. Naive T cell percentage strongly correlated with TCR beta diversity.

In its sample, this clonotype was seen a few times. The antigen remains undetermined. PCR was performed a second time for roughly 7 to 12 cycles using a sample-barcoded 5' primer and a J-beta primer mix. TCRdb recomputed calls from the 5' RACE reads with MiXCR, one row per CDR3 protein. This sample has 790,000 or so distinct CDR3 sequences, with about half found just once. CDR3 length: 14 amino acids. The germline gives CDR1 SGHAT, CDR2 FQNNGV. The sequence was collected from a man of 80 years or more in good health. The chain is built from TRBV11-2 and TRBJ2-5; possibly TRBD1 or TRBD2 for D (5 bases each). The J call may be mistaken, given a closer DNA end match to TRBJ2-7. Specimen: blood. The CDR3 here is CASSRNRDGYEQYF. CDR3 nucleotide sequence: TGTGCCAGCAGCAGGAACCGGGACGGTTACGAGCAGTACTTC.